This record concerns one TCR beta chain sequence. Germline V gene sequence: CDR1 MDHEN, CDR2 SYDVKM. Trimming took 3 bases from V and 0 from J, leaving 15 bases between them. The CDR3 has 17 residues. The data originate from a study of OX40 agonist ivuxolimab in advanced cancers. Study information: The group had a mean age of about 60 years, ranged from about 23 to 85, and was approximately 81% male.

Using immunoSEQ multiplex PCR, the repertoire was profiled, and TCRdb retains in-frame clones only, with some absent. The sample holds more than 30,000 clones; more than 60% are singletons and the top ten take 8.5% to 14%. The material sequenced was CD4+ or CD8+ T cells sorted from blood, taken in a trial of the OX40 agonist ivuxolimab. The J gene is TRBJ1-5, the V gene TRBV28; tentative D call: TRBD1 (5 bases). The TCR comes from an adult with an advanced solid tumor such as melanoma, head and neck, liver or kidney cancer. CDR3 sequence: CASSFQKGRHSNQPQHF. CDR3 in DNA: TGTGCCAGCAGTTTCCAGAAGGGACGGCATAGCAATCAGCCCCAGCATTTT.